The T cell receptor (beta chain) described here comes from a study of OX40 agonist ivuxolimab in advanced cancers. From germline, CDR1 is SEHNR and CDR2 FQNEAQ (reference sequence). CDR3 length: 14 amino acids. The germline V and J ends were trimmed by 5 bases and 2 bases, with 11 bases remaining between them. In its sample, this clone was seen a few times. At baseline, cycle 4 day 1, and cycle 7 day 1, blood was sampled. Libraries were prepared by immunoSEQ multiplex PCR; TCRdb keeps only in-frame clonotypes and omits some of them. This table has over 55,000 clones, more than 75% appearing once. The chain has TRBV7-9 and TRBJ2-3, with unresolved D. Sequencing was performed on CD4+ or CD8+ T cells sorted from blood, taken in a trial of the OX40 agonist ivuxolimab. This clonotype was sampled from an adult with an advanced solid tumor such as melanoma, head and neck, liver or kidney cancer. The CDR3 spells CASSPSATTDTQYF. In DNA form, the CDR3 reads TGTGCCAGCAGCCCCAGCGCAACCACAGATACGCAGTATTTT.